One TCR beta chain is described in this entry. Its antigen is not known. This entry belongs to a study of regulatory dendritic cells for organ transplantation. TCRdb's table, derived via immunoSEQ multiplex PCR, lists solely in-frame clones and lacks some. The repertoire has 25,000 to 30,000 clones, roughly 80% of them found once; the top ten carry approximately 0.1%. General observations from the study: Among resting subsets, memory CD8+ cells contained the most alloreactive clonotypes. Mature dendritic cells appeared to drive more memory CD8+ clonal expansion than regulatory ones.

The source material was naive CD4+ T cells from blood. Subset: CD45RA+ naive T cells. The receptor comes from a human donor in good health.

CDR3 region: CASSRTGSQPQHF. The CDR3 DNA follows: TGTGCCAGCAGCCGGACAGGGTCTCAGCCCCAGCATTTT. V and J are TRBV7-6 and TRBJ1-5, with 8 nucleotides matching TRBD1. The germline CDR1 and CDR2 sequences are SGHVS and FNYEAQ. The CDR3 extends over 13 amino acids. V shed 5 bases, J shed 6 bases, and the junction held 3 bases outside the gene matches.